This T cell receptor (beta chain) was documented in a study of blood T cell repertoires in COVID-19. Repertoires were generated with immunoSEQ multiplex PCR, while TCRdb's copy carries only in-frame clones and drops some. The sample has 100,000 or so clones; 80% to 85% are singletons. Germline lookup yields CDR1 MDHEN and CDR2 SYDVKM. The CDR3 spans 13 residues. The V gene lost 3 bases and the J gene lost 7 bases, with 10 bases spanning the gap. This clone showed up just a few times. The TCR comes from an elderly man with acute or convalescent COVID-19. The chain has TRBV28 and TRBJ1-3; D is possibly TRBD1 (6 bases). Sequencing was done on a sample of peripheral blood. The CDR3 spells CASSLPDSNTIYF. CDR3 DNA sequence: TGTGCCAGCAGTTTGCCGGACAGCAACACCATATATTTT.